The present T cell receptor beta chain was sequenced within a study of blood T cell repertoires in COVID-19. Trimming took off 8 bases at V and 3 bases at J, with 17 bases between the two ends. The germline CDR1 and CDR2 sequences are SEHNR and FQNEAQ (reference sequence). CDR3 length: 15 amino acids. Participants came from under 30 US areas, aged roughly 18 to 89 years. Sequencing was performed with immunoSEQ multiplex PCR; in TCRdb, only in-frame clones are kept and a portion is missing. Among 180,000 or so clones listed, about 90% were seen once. The sample was PBMCs or T cells enriched from blood (not recorded which). This sequence joins TRBV7-9 and TRBJ1-3; tentatively, D is TRBD1 (5 bases). The origin of this receptor is a human donor with acute COVID-19. The donor label of this sample is uncertain. The CDR3 nucleotides are TGTGCCAGCCATGAGCGGGGGAGTGGTGGAAACACCATATATTTT. The encoded protein is CASHERGSGGNTIYF.